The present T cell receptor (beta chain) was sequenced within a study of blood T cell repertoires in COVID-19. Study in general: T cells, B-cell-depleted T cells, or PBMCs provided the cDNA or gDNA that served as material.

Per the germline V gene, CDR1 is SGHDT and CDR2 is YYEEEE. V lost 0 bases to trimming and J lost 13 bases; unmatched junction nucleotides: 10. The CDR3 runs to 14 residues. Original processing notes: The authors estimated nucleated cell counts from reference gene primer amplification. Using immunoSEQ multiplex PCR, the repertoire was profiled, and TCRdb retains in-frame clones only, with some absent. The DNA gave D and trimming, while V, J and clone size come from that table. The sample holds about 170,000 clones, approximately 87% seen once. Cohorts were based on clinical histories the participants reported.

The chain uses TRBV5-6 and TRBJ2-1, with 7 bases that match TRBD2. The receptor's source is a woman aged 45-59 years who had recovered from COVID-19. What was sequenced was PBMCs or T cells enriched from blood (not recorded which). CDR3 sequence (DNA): TGTGCCAGCAGCTTGGTGGGCGGGAGAGGTTTTCAGTTCTTC. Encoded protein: CASSLVGGRGFQFF.